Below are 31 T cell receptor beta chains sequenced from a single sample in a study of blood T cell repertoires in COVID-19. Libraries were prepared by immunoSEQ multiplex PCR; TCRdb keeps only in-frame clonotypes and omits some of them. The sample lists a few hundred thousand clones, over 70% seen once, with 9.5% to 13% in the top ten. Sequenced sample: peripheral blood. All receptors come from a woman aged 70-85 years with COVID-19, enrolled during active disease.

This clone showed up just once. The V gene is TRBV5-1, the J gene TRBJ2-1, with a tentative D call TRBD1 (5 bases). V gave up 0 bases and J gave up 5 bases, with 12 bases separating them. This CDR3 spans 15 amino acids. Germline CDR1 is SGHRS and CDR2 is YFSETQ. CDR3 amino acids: CASSLVAGNHNEQFF. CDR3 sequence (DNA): TGCGCCAGCAGCTTGGTGGCAGGGAATCACAATGAGCAGTTCTTC.

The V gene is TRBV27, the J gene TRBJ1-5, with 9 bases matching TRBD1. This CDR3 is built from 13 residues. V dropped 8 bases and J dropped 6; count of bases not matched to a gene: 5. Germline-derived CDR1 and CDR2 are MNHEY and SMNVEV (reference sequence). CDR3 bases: TGTGCCAGCGGGGACAGGGTCCGTCAGCCCCAGCATTTT. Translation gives CASGDRVRQPQHF.

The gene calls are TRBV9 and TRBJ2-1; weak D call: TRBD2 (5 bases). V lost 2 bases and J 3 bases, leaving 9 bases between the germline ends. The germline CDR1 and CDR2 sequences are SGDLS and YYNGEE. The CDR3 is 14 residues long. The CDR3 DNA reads TGTGCCAGCAGCGTTAACGGGGTCTACAATGAGCAGTTCTTC. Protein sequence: CASSVNGVYNEQFF.

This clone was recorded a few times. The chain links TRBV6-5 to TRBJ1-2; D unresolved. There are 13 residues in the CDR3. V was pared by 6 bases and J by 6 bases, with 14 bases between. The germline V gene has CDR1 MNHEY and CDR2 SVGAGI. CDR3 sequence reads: CASRATRADGYTF. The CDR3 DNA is TGTGCCAGCAGGGCAACGAGGGCCGATGGCTACACCTTC.

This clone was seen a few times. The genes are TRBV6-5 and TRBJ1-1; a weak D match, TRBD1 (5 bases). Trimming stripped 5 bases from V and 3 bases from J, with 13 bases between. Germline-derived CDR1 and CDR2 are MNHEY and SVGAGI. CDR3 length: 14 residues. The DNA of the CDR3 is TGTGCCAGCAGTAACCAGGGAACGGACACTGAAGCTTTCTTT. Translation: CASSNQGTDTEAFF.

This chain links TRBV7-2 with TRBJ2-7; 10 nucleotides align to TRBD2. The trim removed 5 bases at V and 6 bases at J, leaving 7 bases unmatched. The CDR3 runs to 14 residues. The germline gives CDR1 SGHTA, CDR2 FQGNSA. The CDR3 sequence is CASSALAGSAEQYF. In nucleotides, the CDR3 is TGTGCCAGCAGCGCACTAGCGGGAAGCGCCGAGCAGTACTTC.

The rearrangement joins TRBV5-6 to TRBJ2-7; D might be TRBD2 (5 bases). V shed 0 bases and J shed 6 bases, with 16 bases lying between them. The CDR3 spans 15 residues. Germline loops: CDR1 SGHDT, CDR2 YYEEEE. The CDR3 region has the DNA TGTGCCAGCAGCTTGGTTGGGTTAGCGCCTTTCGAGCAGTACTTC. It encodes CASSLVGLAPFEQYF.

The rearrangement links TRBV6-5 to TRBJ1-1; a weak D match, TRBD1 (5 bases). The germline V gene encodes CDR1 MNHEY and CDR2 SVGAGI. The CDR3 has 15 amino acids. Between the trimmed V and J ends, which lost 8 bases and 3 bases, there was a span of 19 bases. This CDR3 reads CASRRGFVGDTEAFF. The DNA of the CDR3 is TGTGCCAGCCGGAGGGGATTTGTTGGGGACACTGAAGCTTTCTTT.

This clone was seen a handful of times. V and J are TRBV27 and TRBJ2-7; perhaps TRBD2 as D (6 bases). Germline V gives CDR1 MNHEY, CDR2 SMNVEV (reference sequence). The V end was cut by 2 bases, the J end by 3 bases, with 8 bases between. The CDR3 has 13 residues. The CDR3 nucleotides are TGTGCCAGCAGTTTAGGGGGAGGCTACGAGCAGTACTTC. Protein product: CASSLGGGYEQYF.

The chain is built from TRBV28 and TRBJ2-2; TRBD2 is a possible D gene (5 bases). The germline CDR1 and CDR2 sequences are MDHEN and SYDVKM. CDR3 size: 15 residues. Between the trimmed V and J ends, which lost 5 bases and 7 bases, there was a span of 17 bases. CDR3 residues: CASSTRSPEGGELFF. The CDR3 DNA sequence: TGTGCCAGCAGTACTCGTAGCCCCGAGGGCGGGGAGCTGTTTTTT.

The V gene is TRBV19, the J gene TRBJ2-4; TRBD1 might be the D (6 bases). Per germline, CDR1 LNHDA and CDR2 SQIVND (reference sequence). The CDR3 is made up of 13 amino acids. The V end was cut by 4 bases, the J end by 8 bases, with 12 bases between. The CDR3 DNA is TGTGCCAGTAGTACCTTAAGGACAGACATTCAGTACTTC. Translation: CASSTLRTDIQYF. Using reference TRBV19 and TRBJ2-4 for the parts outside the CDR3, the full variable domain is DGGITQSPKYLFRKEGQNVTLSCEQNLNHDAMYWYRQDPGQGLRLIYYSQIVNDFQKGDIAEGYSVSREKKESFPLTVTSAQKNPTAFYLCASSTLRTDIQYFGAGTRLSVL.

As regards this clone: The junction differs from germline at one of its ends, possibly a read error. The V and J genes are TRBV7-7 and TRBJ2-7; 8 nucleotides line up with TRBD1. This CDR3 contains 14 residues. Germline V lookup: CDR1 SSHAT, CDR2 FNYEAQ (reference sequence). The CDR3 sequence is CASSLRGPGDEQYF. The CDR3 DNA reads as TGTGCTAGCAGCCTCAGGGGGCCGGGGGACGAGCAGTACTTC.

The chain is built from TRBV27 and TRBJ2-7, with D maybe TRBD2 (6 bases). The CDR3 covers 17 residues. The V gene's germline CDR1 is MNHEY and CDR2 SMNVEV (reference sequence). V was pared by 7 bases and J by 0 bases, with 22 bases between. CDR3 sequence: CASKGWGVGSSSYEQYF. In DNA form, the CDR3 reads TGTGCCAGCAAGGGGTGGGGTGTCGGGAGCAGCTCCTACGAGCAGTACTTC.

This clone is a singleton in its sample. The CDR3 sequence is CASSLSGISYGYTF. The DNA for the CDR3 is TGTGCCAGCAGTTTATCTGGCATAAGCTATGGCTACACCTTC. This chain links TRBV27 with TRBJ1-2; D gene unclear. CDR3 length: 14 amino acids. V lost 0 bases, J lost 4 bases, and 9 bases lay in between. Per germline, CDR1 MNHEY and CDR2 SMNVEV (reference sequence).

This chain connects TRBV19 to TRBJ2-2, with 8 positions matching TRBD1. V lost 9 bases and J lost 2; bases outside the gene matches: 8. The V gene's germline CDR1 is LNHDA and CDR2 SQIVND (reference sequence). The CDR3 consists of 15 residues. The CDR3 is CASTQGALNTGELFF. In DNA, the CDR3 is TGTGCCAGCACCCAGGGGGCTTTAAACACCGGGGAGCTGTTTTTT.

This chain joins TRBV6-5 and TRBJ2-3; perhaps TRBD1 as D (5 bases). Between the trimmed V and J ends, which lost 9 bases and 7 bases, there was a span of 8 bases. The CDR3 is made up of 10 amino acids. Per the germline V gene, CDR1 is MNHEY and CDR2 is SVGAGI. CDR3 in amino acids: CASKGNTQYF. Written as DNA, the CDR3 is TGTGCCAGTAAGGGGAATACGCAGTATTTT.

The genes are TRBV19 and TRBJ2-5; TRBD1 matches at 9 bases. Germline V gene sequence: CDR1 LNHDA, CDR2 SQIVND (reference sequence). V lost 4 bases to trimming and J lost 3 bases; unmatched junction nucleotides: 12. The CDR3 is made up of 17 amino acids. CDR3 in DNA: TGTGCCAGTAGTAAGGGAAGATTGGGACAGGGAGAAGAGACCCAGTACTTC. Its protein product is CASSKGRLGQGEETQYF.

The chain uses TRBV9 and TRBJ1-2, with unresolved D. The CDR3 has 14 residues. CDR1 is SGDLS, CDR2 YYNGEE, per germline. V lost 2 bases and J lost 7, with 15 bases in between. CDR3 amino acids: CASSVFSLAGGYTF. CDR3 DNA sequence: TGTGCCAGCAGCGTCTTTTCCTTGGCGGGTGGCTACACCTTC.

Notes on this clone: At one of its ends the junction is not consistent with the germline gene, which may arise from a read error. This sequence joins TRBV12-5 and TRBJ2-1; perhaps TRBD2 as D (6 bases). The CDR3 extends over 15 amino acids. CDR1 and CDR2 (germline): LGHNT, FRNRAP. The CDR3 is CASGLHRDSNNEQFF. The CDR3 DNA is TGTGCTAGTGGTTTGCACCGGGACTCCAACAATGAGCAGTTCTTC.

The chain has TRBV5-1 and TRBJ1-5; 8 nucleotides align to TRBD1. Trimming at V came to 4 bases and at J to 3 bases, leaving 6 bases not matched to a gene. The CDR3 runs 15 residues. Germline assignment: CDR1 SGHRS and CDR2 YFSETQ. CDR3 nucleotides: TGCGCCAGCAGCAAAGGGACAGGCCCCAATCAGCCCCAGCATTTT. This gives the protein CASSKGTGPNQPQHF. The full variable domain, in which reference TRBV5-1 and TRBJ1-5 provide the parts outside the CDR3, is KAGVTQTPRYLIKTRGQQVTLSCSPISGHRSVSWYQQTPGQGLQFLFEYFSETQRNKGNFPGRFSGRQFSNSRSEMNVSTLELGDSALYLCASSKGTGPNQPQHFGDGTRLSIL.

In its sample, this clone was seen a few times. CDR3 region: CASSVGPSTDTQYF. The CDR3 region has the DNA TGTGCCAGCAGCGTAGGGCCGAGCACAGATACGCAGTATTTT. V gene TRBV9 combines with J gene TRBJ2-3; D call uncertain. The ends were cut back, 0 bases at V and 0 bases at J, with 5 bases in the middle. Per germline, CDR1 SGDLS and CDR2 YYNGEE. The CDR3 sequence is 14 residues long.

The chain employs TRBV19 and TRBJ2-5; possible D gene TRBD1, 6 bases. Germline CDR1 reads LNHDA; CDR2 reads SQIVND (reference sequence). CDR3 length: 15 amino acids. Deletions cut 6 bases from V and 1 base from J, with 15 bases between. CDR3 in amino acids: CASSTLRTVQETQYF. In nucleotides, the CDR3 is TGTGCCAGTAGCACATTAAGGACAGTCCAAGAGACCCAGTACTTC.

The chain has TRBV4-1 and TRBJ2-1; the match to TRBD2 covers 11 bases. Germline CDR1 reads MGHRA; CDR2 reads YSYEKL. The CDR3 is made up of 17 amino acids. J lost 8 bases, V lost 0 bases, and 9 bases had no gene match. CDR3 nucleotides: TGCGCCAGCAGCCAAGAGATGGGGCTAGCGGGAGGATATGAGCAGTTCTTC. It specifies CASSQEMGLAGGYEQFF.

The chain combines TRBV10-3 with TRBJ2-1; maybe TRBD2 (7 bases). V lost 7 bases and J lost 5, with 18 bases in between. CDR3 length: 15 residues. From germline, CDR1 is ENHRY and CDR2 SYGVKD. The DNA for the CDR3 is TGTGCCATCACCCGAGGGGGGGGGTTAAACAATGAGCAGTTCTTC. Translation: CAITRGGGLNNEQFF.

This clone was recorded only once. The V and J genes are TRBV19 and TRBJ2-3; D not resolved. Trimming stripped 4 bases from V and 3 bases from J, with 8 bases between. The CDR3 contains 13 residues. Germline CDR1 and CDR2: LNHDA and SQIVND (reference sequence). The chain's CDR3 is CASSNQRTDTQYF. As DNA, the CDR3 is TGTGCCAGTAGTAACCAGAGGACAGATACGCAGTATTTT.

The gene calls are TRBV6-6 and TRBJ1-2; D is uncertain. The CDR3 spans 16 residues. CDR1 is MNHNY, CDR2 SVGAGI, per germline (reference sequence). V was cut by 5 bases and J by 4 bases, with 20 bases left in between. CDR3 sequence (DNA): TGTGCCAGCAGTACCACCTGGGCCCGTCTGACCTATGGCTACACCTTC. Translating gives CASSTTWARLTYGYTF.

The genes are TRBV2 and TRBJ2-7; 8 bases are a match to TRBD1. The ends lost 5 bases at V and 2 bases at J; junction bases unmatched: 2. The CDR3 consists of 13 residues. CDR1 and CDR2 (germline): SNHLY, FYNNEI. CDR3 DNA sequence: TGTGCCAGCAGTAGGGGACAGGCCTACGAGCAGTACTTC. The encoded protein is CASSRGQAYEQYF.

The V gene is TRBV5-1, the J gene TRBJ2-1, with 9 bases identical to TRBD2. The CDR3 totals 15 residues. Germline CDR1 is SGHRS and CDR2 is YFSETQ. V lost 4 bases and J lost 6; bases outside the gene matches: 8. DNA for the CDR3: TGCGCCAGCAGCCACTCTAGCGGGACTATCAATGAGCAGTTCTTC. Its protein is CASSHSSGTINEQFF.

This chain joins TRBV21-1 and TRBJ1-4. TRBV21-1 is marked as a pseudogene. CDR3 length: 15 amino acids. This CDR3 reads CASSSLGRGGEKLFF. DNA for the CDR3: TGTGCCAGCAGCTCCCTGGGGAGGGGAGGGGAAAAACTGTTTTTT.

The chain's CDR3 is CARITRESSQPQHF. The CDR3 region has the DNA TGTGCCAGAATAACAAGGGAATCTAGCCAGCCCCAGCATTTT. This chain uses TRBV5-3 with TRBJ1-5; no reliable D call. TRBV5-3 is assigned to the ORF class and has an uncertain function. Deletions cut 6 bases from V and 7 bases from J, with 17 bases between. The CDR3 runs to 14 residues.

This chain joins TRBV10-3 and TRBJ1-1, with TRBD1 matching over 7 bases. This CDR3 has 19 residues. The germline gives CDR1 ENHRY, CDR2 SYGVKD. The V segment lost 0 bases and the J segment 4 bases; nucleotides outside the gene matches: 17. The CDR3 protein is CAISESLKGGIISGTEAFF. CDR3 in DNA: TGTGCCATCAGTGAGTCGTTAAAAGGGGGCATAATTTCAGGCACTGAAGCTTTCTTT.